This note documents a single T cell receptor (beta chain) sequence. The CDR3 is 13 residues long. Looked up from germline, CDR1 is MDHEN and CDR2 is SYDVKM. Deletions cut 11 bases from V and 0 bases from J, with 12 bases between. Produced via immunoSEQ multiplex PCR; TCRdb's table is partial and in-frame only. The sample has roughly 120,000 clones; roughly 92% are singletons. The source of the sample is a study of control samples from healthy donors and cancer patients. This receptor was obtained from a young woman in good health. Sequenced input: blood. The chain joins TRBV28 to TRBJ2-3; D call uncertain. CDR3 amino acids: CAGKGSSTDTQYF. The CDR3 region has the DNA TGTGCCGGAAAAGGTTCTAGCACAGATACGCAGTATTTT.